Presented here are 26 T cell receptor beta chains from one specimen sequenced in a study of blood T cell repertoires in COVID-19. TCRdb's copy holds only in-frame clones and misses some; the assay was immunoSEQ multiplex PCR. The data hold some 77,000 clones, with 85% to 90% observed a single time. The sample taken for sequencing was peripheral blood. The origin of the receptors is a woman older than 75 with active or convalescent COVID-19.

DNA of the CDR3: TGCGCCAGCAGCTCGACAGGGCCCAAAGAGACCCAGTACTTC. This codes for CASSSTGPKETQYF. This chain links TRBV5-1 with TRBJ2-5, with TRBD1 matching over 7 bases. The V and J ends lost 3 bases and 3 bases, in that order; junction bases with no gene match: 5. The CDR3 extends over 14 amino acids. Germline V gives CDR1 SGHRS, CDR2 YFSETQ.

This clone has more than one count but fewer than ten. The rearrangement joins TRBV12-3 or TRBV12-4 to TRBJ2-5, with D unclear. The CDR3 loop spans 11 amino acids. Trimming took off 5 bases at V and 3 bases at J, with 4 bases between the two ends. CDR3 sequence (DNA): TGTGCCAGCAGTAATAAAGAGACCCAGTACTTC. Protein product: CASSNKETQYF.

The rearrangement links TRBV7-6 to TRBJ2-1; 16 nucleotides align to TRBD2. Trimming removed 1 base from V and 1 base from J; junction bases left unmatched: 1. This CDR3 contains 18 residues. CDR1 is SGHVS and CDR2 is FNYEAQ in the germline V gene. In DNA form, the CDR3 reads TGTGCCAGCAGCTTAGGGGGACTAGCGGGAGGGTCCTACAATGAGCAGTTCTTC. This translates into CASSLGGLAGGSYNEQFF.

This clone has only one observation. The chain's CDR3 is CASTAGRVFDGYTF. CDR3 nucleotides: TGTGCCAGCACGGCAGGCAGGGTATTCGATGGCTACACCTTC. This rearrangement joins TRBV2 to TRBJ1-2; D may be TRBD1 (5 bases). The CDR3 totals 14 residues. The ends were cut back, 7 bases at V and 6 bases at J, with 18 bases in the middle. CDR1 SNHLY and CDR2 FYNNEI come from the germline V gene.

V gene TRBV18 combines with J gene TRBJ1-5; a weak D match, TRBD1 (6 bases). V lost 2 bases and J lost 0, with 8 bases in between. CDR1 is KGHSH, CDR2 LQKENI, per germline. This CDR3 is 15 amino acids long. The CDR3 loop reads CASSPGQTSNQPQHF. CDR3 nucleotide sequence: TGTGCCAGCTCACCAGGACAGACTAGCAATCAGCCCCAGCATTTT.

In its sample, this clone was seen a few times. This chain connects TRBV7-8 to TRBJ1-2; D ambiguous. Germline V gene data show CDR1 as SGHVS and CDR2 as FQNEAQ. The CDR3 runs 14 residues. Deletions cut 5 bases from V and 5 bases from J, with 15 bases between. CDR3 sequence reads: CASSPTGRDYGYTF. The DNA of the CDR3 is TGTGCCAGCAGCCCCACCGGGAGGGATTATGGCTACACCTTC. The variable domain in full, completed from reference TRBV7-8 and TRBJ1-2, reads GAGVSQSPRYKVAKRGQDVALRCDPISGHVSLFWYQQALGQGPEFLTYFQNEAQLDKSGLPSDRFFAERPEGSVSTLKIQRTQQEDSAVYLCASSPTGRDYGYTFGSGTRLTVV.

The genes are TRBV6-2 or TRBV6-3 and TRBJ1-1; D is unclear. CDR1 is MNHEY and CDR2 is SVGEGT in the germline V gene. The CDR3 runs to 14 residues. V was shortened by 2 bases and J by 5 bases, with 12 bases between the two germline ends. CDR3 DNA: TGTGCCAGCAGTTACCGGTCAGAGGTTACTGAAGCTTTCTTT. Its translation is CASSYRSEVTEAFF.

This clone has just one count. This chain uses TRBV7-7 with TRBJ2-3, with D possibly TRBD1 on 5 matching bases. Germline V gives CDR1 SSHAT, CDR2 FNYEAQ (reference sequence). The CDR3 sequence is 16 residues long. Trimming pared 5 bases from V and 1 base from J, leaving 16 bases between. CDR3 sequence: CASSPGVSRGTDTQYF. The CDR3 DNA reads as TGTGCCAGCAGCCCAGGAGTCTCCAGGGGCACAGATACGCAGTATTTT.

CDR3 nucleotides: TGTGCCAGCAGCCCAGACCCAGGACTAGCGGGAGGAGGGCAGTTCTTC. Protein sequence: CASSPDPGLAGGGQFF. V usage is TRBV9 and J usage is TRBJ2-1, with 14 nucleotides matching TRBD2. CDR3 length: 16 amino acids. CDR1 and CDR2 (germline): SGDLS, YYNGEE. V lost 4 bases and J lost 12; bases outside the gene matches: 12.

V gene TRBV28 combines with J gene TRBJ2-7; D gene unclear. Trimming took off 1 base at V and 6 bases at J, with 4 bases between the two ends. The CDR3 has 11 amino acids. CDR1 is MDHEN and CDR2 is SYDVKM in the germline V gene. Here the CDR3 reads CASSLFSEQYF. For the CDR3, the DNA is TGTGCCAGCAGTTTATTTAGCGAGCAGTACTTC. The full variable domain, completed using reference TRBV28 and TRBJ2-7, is DVKVTQSSRYLVKRTGEKVFLECVQDMDHENMFWYRQDPGLGLRLIYFSYDVKMKEKGDIPEGYSVSREKKERFSLILESASTNQTSMYLCASSLFSEQYFGPGTRLTVT.

The CDR3 nucleotides are TGTGCCAGCAGTTACAGGCGGGGGGCAAGGCAAGAGACCCAGTACTTC. It codes for CASSYRRGARQETQYF. The genes are TRBV6-5 and TRBJ2-5; 8 bases agree with TRBD2. Germline CDR1 MNHEY, CDR2 SVGAGI. This CDR3 comprises 16 residues. With 2 bases clipped from V and 2 bases from J, the junction kept 7 bases outside the gene matches.

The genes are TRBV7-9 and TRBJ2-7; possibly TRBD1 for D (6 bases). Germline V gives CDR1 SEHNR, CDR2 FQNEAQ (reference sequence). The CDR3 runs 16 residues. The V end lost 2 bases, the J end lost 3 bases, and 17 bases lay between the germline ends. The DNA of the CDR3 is TGTGCCAGCAGCTTATATTCTGGGGGCCACATCTACGAGCAGTACTTC. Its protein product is CASSLYSGGHIYEQYF.

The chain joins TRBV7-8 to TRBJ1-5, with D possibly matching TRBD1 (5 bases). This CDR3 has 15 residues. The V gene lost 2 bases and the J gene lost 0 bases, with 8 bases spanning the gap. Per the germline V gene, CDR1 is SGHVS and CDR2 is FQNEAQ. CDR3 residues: CASSLRRDSNQPQHF. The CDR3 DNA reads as TGTGCCAGCAGCTTACGCAGGGATAGCAATCAGCCCCAGCATTTT.

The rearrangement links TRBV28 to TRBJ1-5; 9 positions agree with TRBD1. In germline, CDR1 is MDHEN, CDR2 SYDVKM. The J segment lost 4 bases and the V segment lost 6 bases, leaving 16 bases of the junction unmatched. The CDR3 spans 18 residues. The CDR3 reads CASRPINETGGRNQPQHF. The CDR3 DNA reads TGTGCCAGCAGGCCCATTAACGAGACAGGGGGAAGGAATCAGCCCCAGCATTTT.

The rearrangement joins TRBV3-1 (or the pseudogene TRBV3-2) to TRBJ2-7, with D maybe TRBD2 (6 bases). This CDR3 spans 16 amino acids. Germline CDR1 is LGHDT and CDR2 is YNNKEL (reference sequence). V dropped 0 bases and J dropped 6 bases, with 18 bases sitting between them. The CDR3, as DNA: TGTGCCAGCAGCCAAGATTGGGGGACTCAACCCTCCGAGCAGTACTTC. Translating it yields CASSQDWGTQPSEQYF.

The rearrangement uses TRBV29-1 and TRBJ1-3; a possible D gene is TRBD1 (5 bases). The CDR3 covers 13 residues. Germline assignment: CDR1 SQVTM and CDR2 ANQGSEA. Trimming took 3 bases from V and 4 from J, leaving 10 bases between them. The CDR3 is CSVDMGLGNTIYF. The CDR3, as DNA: TGCAGCGTTGATATGGGGCTAGGAAACACCATATATTTT.

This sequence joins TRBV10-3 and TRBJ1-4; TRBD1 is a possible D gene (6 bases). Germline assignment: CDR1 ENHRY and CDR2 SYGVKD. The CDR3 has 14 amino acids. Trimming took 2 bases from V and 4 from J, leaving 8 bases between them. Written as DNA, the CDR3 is TGTGCCATCAGTGAGAGAGGGGGTAATGAAAAACTGTTTTTT. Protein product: CAISERGGNEKLFF.

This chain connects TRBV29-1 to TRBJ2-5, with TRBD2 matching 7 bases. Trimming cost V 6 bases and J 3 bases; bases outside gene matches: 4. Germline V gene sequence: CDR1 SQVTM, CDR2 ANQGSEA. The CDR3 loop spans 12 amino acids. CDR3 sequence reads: CSVVREEETQYF. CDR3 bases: TGCAGCGTGGTTCGGGAGGAAGAGACCCAGTACTTC.

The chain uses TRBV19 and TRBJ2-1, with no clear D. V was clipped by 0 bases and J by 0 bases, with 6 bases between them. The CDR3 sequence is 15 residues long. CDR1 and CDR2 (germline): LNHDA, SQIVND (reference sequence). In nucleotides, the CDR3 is TGTGCCAGTAGTATAGATCCGAGCTCCTACAATGAGCAGTTCTTC. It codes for CASSIDPSSYNEQFF.

CDR3 DNA: TGTGCCAGCTCACCCCAAACGGGCTACGAGCAGTACTTC. It yields the protein CASSPQTGYEQYF. The chain has TRBV18 and TRBJ2-7; D is unresolved. The germline V gene encodes CDR1 KGHSH and CDR2 LQKENI. The CDR3 length is 13 residues. V lost 3 bases and J lost 3, with 9 bases in between.

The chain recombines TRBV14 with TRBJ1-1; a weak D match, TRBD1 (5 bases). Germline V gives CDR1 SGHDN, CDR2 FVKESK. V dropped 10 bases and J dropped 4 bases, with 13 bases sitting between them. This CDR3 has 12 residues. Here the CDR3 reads CATNRGGTEAFF. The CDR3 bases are TGTGCCACAAACCGGGGGGGCACTGAAGCTTTCTTT.

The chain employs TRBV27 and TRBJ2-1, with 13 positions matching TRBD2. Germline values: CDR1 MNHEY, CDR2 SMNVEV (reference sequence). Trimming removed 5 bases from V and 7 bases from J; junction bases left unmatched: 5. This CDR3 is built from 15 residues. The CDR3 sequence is CASSPPGLAGNEQFF. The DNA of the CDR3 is TGTGCCAGCAGTCCACCGGGACTAGCGGGAAATGAGCAGTTCTTC.

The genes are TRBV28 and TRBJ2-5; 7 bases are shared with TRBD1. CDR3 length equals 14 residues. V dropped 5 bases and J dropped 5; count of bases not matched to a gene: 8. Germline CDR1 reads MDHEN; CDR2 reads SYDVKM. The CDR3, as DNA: TGTGCCAGCAGTACAAAGACAGGGTTTGAGACCCAGTACTTC. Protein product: CASSTKTGFETQYF.

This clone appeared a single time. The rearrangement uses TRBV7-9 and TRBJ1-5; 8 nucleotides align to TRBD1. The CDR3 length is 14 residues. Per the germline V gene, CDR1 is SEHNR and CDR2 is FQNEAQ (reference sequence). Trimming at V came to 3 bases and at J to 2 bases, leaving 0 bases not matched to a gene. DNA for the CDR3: TGTGCCAGCAGCTTGACAGGGGGCAATCAGCCCCAGCATTTT. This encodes CASSLTGGNQPQHF.

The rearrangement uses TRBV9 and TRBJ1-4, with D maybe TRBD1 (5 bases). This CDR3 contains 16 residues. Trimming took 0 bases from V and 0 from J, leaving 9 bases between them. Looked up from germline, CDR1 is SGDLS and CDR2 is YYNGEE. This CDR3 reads CASSVDQGATNEKLFF. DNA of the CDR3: TGTGCCAGCAGCGTAGATCAGGGCGCAACTAATGAAAAACTGTTTTTT.

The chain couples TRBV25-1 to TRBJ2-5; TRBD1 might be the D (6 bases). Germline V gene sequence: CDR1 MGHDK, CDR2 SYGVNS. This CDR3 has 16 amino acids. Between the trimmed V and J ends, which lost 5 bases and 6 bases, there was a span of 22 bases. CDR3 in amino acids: CASSRAGTPGLKTQYF. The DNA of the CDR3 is TGTGCCAGCAGTCGTGCCGGGACACCAGGACTGAAGACCCAGTACTTC.